This TCR beta chain was captured in a study of OX40 agonist ivuxolimab in advanced cancers. Background on the study: Ivuxolimab, an agonist antibody against OX40 (CD134), was given to patients. General study points: The antigen specificity of the peripheral T cells (those that were expanded) was not determined.

The ends lost 3 bases at V and 3 bases at J; junction bases unmatched: 4. The CDR3 is made up of 16 amino acids. The germline V gene has CDR1 SGHTA and CDR2 FQGTGA. Here immunoSEQ multiplex PCR was the method, and the copy in TCRdb shows in-frame clones only, minus some. The sample has 57,000 or so clones, roughly 84% seen once; the top ten hold 4.5% to 5.5%. Concerning this clone: Its specificity is unknown.

The sequence was collected from an adult with an advanced solid tumor such as melanoma, head and neck, liver or kidney cancer. The sample in question was CD4+ or CD8+ T cells sorted from blood, obtained in a trial of the OX40 agonist ivuxolimab. The rearrangement uses TRBV7-3 and TRBJ2-2; 10 bases fit TRBD1. The chain's CDR3 is CASSLTGGADTGELFF. As DNA, the CDR3 is TGTGCCAGCAGCTTGACAGGGGGCGCTGACACCGGGGAGCTGTTTTTT.